The clone carrying this T cell receptor beta chain was observed a single time. Its antigen is not identified. These data originate in a study of radiotherapy plus CTLA-4 blockade in lung cancer. Whole-study context: Objective responses emerged in 15% to 20% of patients, and around 31% attained disease control. Overall study results and limits: Subsequent to radiotherapy plus ipilimumab, tumor-derived TCR clones underwent expansion in blood.

This CDR3 is 15 amino acids long. Trimming removed 10 bases from V and 0 bases from J; junction bases left unmatched: 7. Germline CDR1 and CDR2: SNHLY and FYNNEI. Generated by immunoSEQ multiplex PCR, the TCRdb table keeps only in-frame clones and is missing some. This table holds some 45,000 clones, approximately 76% found once. Lung cancer patients with chemo-refractory metastatic non-small-cell disease were given focal radiation plus CTLA-4 blockade with ipilimumab. The receptor was isolated from a human donor with non-small cell lung cancer who had stable disease on radiotherapy plus ipilimumab. The V gene is TRBV2, the J gene TRBJ1-5; 9 bases match TRBD1. Sequencing was performed on peripheral blood, taken from a patient treated with radiotherapy plus ipilimumab. The CDR3, as DNA: TGTGCCACCGGACAGGGGTTCCATAGCAATCAGCCCCAGCATTTT. Its translation is CATGQGFHSNQPQHF. Full variable domain (remainder filled in from reference TRBV2 and TRBJ1-5): EPEVTQTPSHQVTQMGQEVILRCVPISNHLYFYWYRQILGQKVEFLVSFYNNEISEKSEIFDDQFSVERPDGSNFTLKIRSTKLEDSAMYFCATGQGFHSNQPQHFGDGTRLSIL.